The 26 T cell receptor beta chains given below trace back to one sample, sequenced in a study of Graves' ophthalmopathy and Graves' hyperthyroidism. RNA transcripts yielded amplified TCR beta CDR3 regions. First-round RT-PCR used HTBI primers; second-round multiplex PCR followed. One entry per CDR3 protein results from TCRdb running MiXCR on the multiplex PCR reads. The data show some 350,000 distinct CDR3 sequences, about a sixth seen once. The sample consisted of peripheral blood. The receptors stem from an adult woman with stable Graves' hyperthyroidism.

This chain uses TRBV12-5 with TRBJ2-5; 12 bases fit TRBD1. CDR3 length equals 18 residues. Germline V gene data show CDR1 as LGHNT and CDR2 as FRNRAP. V was pared by 0 bases and J by 4 bases, with 9 bases of the junction left unmatched. The chain's CDR3 is CASGLVPGQGAGAETQYF. The CDR3 nucleotides are TGTGCTAGTGGTTTGGTACCGGGACAGGGGGCAGGAGCAGAGACCCAGTACTTC.

This clonotype was observed many times. Here the CDR3 reads CASSMVSGARDTEAFF. For the CDR3, the DNA is TGTGCCAGTAGTATGGTGTCCGGGGCTAGGGACACTGAAGCTTTCTTT. The chain combines TRBV19 with TRBJ1-1, with D possibly matching TRBD1 (5 bases). Germline values: CDR1 LNHDA, CDR2 SQIVND (reference sequence). Trimming took off 3 bases at V and 3 bases at J, with 17 bases between the two ends. The CDR3 is 16 residues long.

This clonotype has at least ten counts. The chain carries TRBV4-1 and TRBJ1-6; D is unclear. From germline, CDR1 is MGHRA and CDR2 YSYEKL. This CDR3 has 15 amino acids. Trimming removed 3 bases from V and 5 bases from J, with 11 bases in between. CDR3 region: CASSHSGENNSPLHF. In DNA, the CDR3 is TGCGCCAGCAGCCATTCGGGAGAAAATAATTCACCCCTCCACTTT.

This clonotype has ten or more counts. J is TRBJ1-3 and V is TRBV7-9; D is unresolved. The germline V and J ends were trimmed by 5 bases and 2 bases, with 10 bases remaining between them. The germline V gene encodes CDR1 SEHNR and CDR2 FQNEAQ (reference sequence). The CDR3 length is 14 residues. This CDR3 reads CASSNPGAGNTIYF. CDR3 DNA sequence: TGTGCCAGCAGCAACCCTGGAGCTGGAAACACCATATATTTT.

There are a few counts of this clonotype. The chain joins TRBV19 to TRBJ2-7; the D gene is possibly TRBD2 (6 bases). Germline V gene data show CDR1 as LNHDA and CDR2 as SQIVND (reference sequence). The V and J ends lost 3 bases and 0 bases respectively, with 9 bases between them. The CDR3 is 14 amino acids. For the CDR3, the DNA is TGTGCCAGTAGTATGGGACTCGTCTCCTACGAGCAGTACTTC. Encoded protein: CASSMGLVSYEQYF.

This clonotype has ten or more counts. CDR3 sequence reads: CASSKGLAGVGTQYF. The CDR3 nucleotides read TGCGCCAGCAGCAAGGGACTAGCGGGAGTAGGGACCCAGTACTTC. The chain employs TRBV4-1 and TRBJ2-5; 14 bases line up with TRBD2. The CDR3 runs to 15 residues. The germline V gene has CDR1 MGHRA and CDR2 YSYEKL. The V gene end was trimmed by 5 bases and the J gene end by 7 bases; junction bases not matched to a gene: 6.

The chain employs TRBV28 and TRBJ1-6; 9 positions match TRBD1. The CDR3 contains 16 residues. The junction had 11 bases not matched to a gene; V was cut back by 5 bases and J by 9 bases. Per germline, CDR1 MDHEN and CDR2 SYDVKM. CDR3 protein: CASSLLTGGLGSPLHF. The CDR3 DNA reads as TGTGCCAGCAGTCTCCTGACAGGGGGATTGGGTTCACCCCTCCACTTT.

This clonotype was recorded many times. The chain is built from TRBV5-1 and TRBJ2-2; TRBD2 matches at 8 bases. This CDR3 is built from 14 residues. V shed 2 bases, J shed 7 bases, and the junction held 4 bases outside the gene matches. Germline V CDR1 and CDR2: SGHRS, YFSETQ. Here the CDR3 reads CASSLERELGELFF. The CDR3 bases are TGCGCCAGCAGCTTAGAGCGGGAGCTCGGGGAGCTGTTTTTT.

This clonotype has a count of ten or more. The J gene is TRBJ2-7, the V gene TRBV28; perhaps TRBD2 as D (5 bases). The CDR3 totals 14 residues. The germline V gene has CDR1 MDHEN and CDR2 SYDVKM. Trimming removed 3 bases at V and 7 bases at J, with 16 bases between. The CDR3 coding sequence is TGTGCCAGCAGTTTCAACAACGACCCGGGGGAGCAGTACTTC. Translated: CASSFNNDPGEQYF.

This clonotype was seen many times. The chain couples TRBV5-6 to TRBJ2-2; tentative D call: TRBD2 (6 bases). V lost 6 bases to trimming and J lost 7 bases, with 19 bases between them. Germline CDR1 and CDR2: SGHDT and YYEEEE. The CDR3 spans 15 residues. The CDR3 sequence is CASTHPTGEDGELFF. The CDR3, as DNA: TGTGCCAGCACCCACCCGACGGGGGAGGACGGGGAGCTGTTTTTT.

The sample holds many counts of this clonotype. The chain recombines TRBV30 with TRBJ2-7; 7 bases agree with TRBD1. From germline, CDR1 is GTSNPN and CDR2 SVGIG (reference sequence). The CDR3 spans 13 residues. After removal of 3 bases from V and 2 bases from J, the junction contained 4 bases not matched to a gene. The CDR3 nucleotides are TGTGCCTGGAGGCGAGGGACAGCCTACGAGCAGTACTTC. Its protein product is CAWRRGTAYEQYF.

This clonotype came up many times. J is TRBJ1-1 and V is TRBV27; 8 positions match TRBD1. CDR3 length equals 15 residues. Unmatched junction bases numbered 7, after V lost 6 bases and J lost 1 base. CDR1 and CDR2 from the germline V gene are MNHEY and SMNVEV (reference sequence). The DNA of the CDR3 is TGTGCCAGCAGACAGACAGGGGTCGGGAACACTGAAGCTTTCTTT. Protein sequence: CASRQTGVGNTEAFF.

The chain is built from TRBV11-2 and TRBJ2-7; 9 bases are a match to TRBD1. The V gene end was trimmed by 0 bases and the J gene end by 3 bases; junction bases not matched to a gene: 9. Germline CDR1 is SGHAT and CDR2 is FQNNGV. The CDR3 consists of 17 residues. CDR3 sequence (DNA): TGTGCCAGCAGCTTAGATTGGGGACAGGGTATCCTCTACGAGCAGTACTTC. Residues: CASSLDWGQGILYEQYF.

This clonotype was seen repeatedly, ten times or more. The V call is TRBV2, the J call TRBJ2-5; TRBD2 matches 13 bases. The CDR3 is 15 amino acids. Germline loops: CDR1 SNHLY, CDR2 FYNNEI. The V segment lost 2 bases and the J segment 5 bases; nucleotides outside the gene matches: 2. CDR3 in DNA: TGTGCCAGCAGTGAATGGACTAGCGGGAGCGAGACCCAGTACTTC. This translates into CASSEWTSGSETQYF.

In this sample, this clonotype turned up many times. V and J are TRBV6-2 or TRBV6-3 and TRBJ1-1; D is unclear. V shed 6 bases and J shed 6 bases, with 23 bases lying between them. Germline V gives CDR1 MNHEY, CDR2 SVGEGT. The CDR3 has 16 amino acids. In DNA, the CDR3 is TGTGCCAGCAGCCAAGCTGAGGGTGGAGGGAGGGCTGAAGCTTTCTTT. Its translation: CASSQAEGGGRAEAFF.

This clonotype occurred many times. CDR3 sequence (DNA): TGTGCCAGCAGTTGGCAGGACTCCTACGAGCAGTACTTC. The encoded protein is CASSWQDSYEQYF. The rearrangement uses TRBV12-3 or TRBV12-4 and TRBJ2-7; D unclear. The CDR3 has 13 amino acids. The V gene lost 4 bases and the J gene lost 0 bases, with 7 bases spanning the gap.

This clonotype was observed many times. The chain is built from TRBV2 and TRBJ1-2; possible D gene TRBD1, 5 bases. CDR1 SNHLY and CDR2 FYNNEI come from the germline V gene. The CDR3 has 14 residues. V was pared by 5 bases and J by 2 bases, with 12 bases between. CDR3 residues: CASSKRGENYGYTF. CDR3 bases: TGTGCCAGCAGTAAACGGGGGGAGAACTATGGCTACACCTTC.

This clonotype was counted many times. This chain joins TRBV10-3 and TRBJ1-1, with D perhaps TRBD1 (5 bases). The CDR3 loop spans 15 amino acids. Germline-derived CDR1 and CDR2 are ENHRY and SYGVKD. V dropped 0 bases and J dropped 1 base, with 9 bases sitting between them. The CDR3 sequence is CAISESGEANTEAFF. The CDR3 coding sequence is TGTGCCATCAGTGAGTCGGGGGAGGCGAACACTGAAGCTTTCTTT.

The CDR3 sequence is CASTPIHSNTEAFF. CDR3 nucleotides: TGTGCCAGCACCCCGATACACTCGAACACTGAAGCTTTCTTT. The chain recombines TRBV12-3 or TRBV12-4 with TRBJ1-1, with no clear D. Trimming stripped 7 bases from V and 1 base from J, with 13 bases between. The CDR3 sequence is 14 residues long.

This clonotype was recorded many times. The J gene is TRBJ1-5, the V gene TRBV20-1, with D perhaps matching TRBD1 (6 bases). The germline CDR1 and CDR2 sequences are DFQATT and SNEGSKA (reference sequence). V lost 5 bases and J lost 4, with 12 bases in between. The CDR3 contains 13 residues. This CDR3 reads CSALSGVNQPQHF. DNA for the CDR3: TGCAGTGCTCTCTCAGGGGTTAATCAGCCCCAGCATTTT.

This clonotype was recorded many times. The gene calls are TRBV27 and TRBJ2-7; D is unresolved. V lost 2 bases to trimming and J lost 1 base, with 9 bases between them. Germline V gene data show CDR1 as MNHEY and CDR2 as SMNVEV (reference sequence). The CDR3 is 14 residues long. Written as DNA, the CDR3 is TGTGCCAGCAGTTTAACGGCTCTGTCCTACGAGCAGTACTTC. Protein sequence: CASSLTALSYEQYF.

The chain recombines TRBV7-2 with TRBJ1-1; 7 bases line up with TRBD1. V gave up 5 bases and J gave up 3 bases; unmatched junction bases: 9. The length of the CDR3 is 15 residues. CDR1 is SGHTA, CDR2 FQGNSA, per germline. CDR3: CASSPRDSSYTEAFF. The CDR3, as DNA: TGTGCCAGCAGCCCACGGGACAGTTCCTACACTGAAGCTTTCTTT.

In this sample, this clonotype turned up many times. This chain joins TRBV6-1 and TRBJ2-7, with 8 bases lining up with TRBD1. This CDR3 comprises 15 residues. Germline V gene sequence: CDR1 MNHNS, CDR2 SASEGT. Trimming cost V 5 bases and J 4 bases; bases outside gene matches: 10. The CDR3 loop reads CASSRTGTGVYEQYF. CDR3 nucleotides: TGTGCCAGCAGTCGAACCGGGACAGGAGTGTACGAGCAGTACTTC.

This clonotype appeared many times. The V gene is TRBV15, the J gene TRBJ1-5; 8 bases map to TRBD1. CDR3 size: 16 residues. The V gene's germline CDR1 is LNHNV and CDR2 YYDKDF (reference sequence). The junction had 12 bases not matched to a gene; V was cut back by 5 bases and J by 6 bases. The CDR3 region is CATSHFGQGVSQPQHF. Written as DNA, the CDR3 is TGTGCCACCAGCCATTTCGGACAGGGAGTTAGTCAGCCCCAGCATTTT.

Many counts were recorded for this clonotype. The CDR3 region has the DNA TGCAGCGCACAAACAGGGGGACGCTATGGCTACACCTTC. It translates to CSAQTGGRYGYTF. This chain connects TRBV29-1 to TRBJ1-2; TRBD1 agrees at 8 bases. Losses at the gene ends were 7 bases for V and 4 bases for J; bases not matched to a gene: 8. This CDR3 comprises 13 residues. Germline V gene sequence: CDR1 SQVTM, CDR2 ANQGSEA.

This clonotype was recorded many times. The rearrangement uses TRBV12-3 or TRBV12-4 and TRBJ1-1; no reliable D call. The CDR3 is made up of 15 amino acids. Trimming cost V 4 bases and J 1 base, with 13 bases left between them. CDR3 residues: CASSSGGKGNTEAFF. The CDR3 DNA is TGTGCCAGCAGTTCCGGCGGTAAGGGGAACACTGAAGCTTTCTTT.